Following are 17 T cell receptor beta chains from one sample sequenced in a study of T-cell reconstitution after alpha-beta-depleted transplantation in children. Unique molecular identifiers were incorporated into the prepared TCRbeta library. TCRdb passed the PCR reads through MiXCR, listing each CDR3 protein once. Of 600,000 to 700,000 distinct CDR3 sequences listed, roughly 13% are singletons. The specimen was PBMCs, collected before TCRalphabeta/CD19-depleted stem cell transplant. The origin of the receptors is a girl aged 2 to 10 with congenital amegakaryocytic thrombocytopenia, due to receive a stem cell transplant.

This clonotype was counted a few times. CDR3 region: CASSLGLLSSGANVLTF. The CDR3 DNA reads TGTGCCAGCAGCTTAGGTCTGCTTTCCTCTGGGGCCAACGTCCTGACTTTC. The chain uses TRBV7-9 and TRBJ2-6; no clear D. In germline, CDR1 is SEHNR, CDR2 FQNEAQ (reference sequence). This CDR3 comprises 17 residues. The V gene lost 1 base and the J gene lost 0 bases, with 10 bases spanning the gap.

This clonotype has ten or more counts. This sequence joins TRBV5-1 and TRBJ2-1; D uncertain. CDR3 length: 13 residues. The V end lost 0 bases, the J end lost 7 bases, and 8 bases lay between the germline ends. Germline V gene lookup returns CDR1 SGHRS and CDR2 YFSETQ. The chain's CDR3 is CASSLAIWNEQFF. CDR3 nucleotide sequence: TGCGCCAGCAGCTTGGCCATCTGGAATGAGCAGTTCTTC.

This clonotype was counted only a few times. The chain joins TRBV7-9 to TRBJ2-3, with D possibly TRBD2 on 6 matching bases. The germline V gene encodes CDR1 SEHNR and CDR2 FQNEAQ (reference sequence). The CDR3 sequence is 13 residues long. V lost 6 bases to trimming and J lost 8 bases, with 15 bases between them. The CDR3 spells CASRLASSVTQYF. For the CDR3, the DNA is TGTGCCAGCAGACTAGCCTCCTCGGTTACGCAGTATTTT.

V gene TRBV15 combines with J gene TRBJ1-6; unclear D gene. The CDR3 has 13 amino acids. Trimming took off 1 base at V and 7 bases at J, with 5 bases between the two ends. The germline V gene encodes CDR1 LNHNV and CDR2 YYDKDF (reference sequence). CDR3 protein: CATSRGRNSPLHF. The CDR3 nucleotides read TGTGCCACCAGCAGAGGGAGGAATTCACCCCTCCACTTT.

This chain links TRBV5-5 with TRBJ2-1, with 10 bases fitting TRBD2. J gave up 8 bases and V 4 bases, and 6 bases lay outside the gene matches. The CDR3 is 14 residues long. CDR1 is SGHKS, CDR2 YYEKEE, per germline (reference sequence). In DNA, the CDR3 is TGTGCCAGCAGCAACCTAGCGGGAGCGGATGAGCAGTTCTTC. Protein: CASSNLAGADEQFF.

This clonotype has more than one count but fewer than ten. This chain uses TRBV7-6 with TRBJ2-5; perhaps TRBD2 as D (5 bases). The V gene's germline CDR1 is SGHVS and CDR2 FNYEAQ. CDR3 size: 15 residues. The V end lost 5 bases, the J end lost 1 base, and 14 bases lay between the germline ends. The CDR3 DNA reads TGTGCCAGCAGCCCACGGGGTGGCTCCCAAGAGACCCAGTACTTC. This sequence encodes CASSPRGGSQETQYF.

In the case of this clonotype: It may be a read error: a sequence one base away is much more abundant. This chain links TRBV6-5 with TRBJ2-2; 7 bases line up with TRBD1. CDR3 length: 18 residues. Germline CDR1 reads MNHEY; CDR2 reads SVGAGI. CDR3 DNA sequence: TGTGCCAGCACTTACGCCGGGACAGCTAACGCGAACACCGGGGAGCTGTTTTTT. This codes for CASTYAGTANANTGELFF.

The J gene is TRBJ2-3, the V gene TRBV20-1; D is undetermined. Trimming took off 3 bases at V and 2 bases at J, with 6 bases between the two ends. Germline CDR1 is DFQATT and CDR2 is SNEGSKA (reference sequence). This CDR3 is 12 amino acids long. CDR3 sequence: CSASPPTDTQYF. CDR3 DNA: TGCAGTGCTAGCCCCCCCACAGATACGCAGTATTTT.

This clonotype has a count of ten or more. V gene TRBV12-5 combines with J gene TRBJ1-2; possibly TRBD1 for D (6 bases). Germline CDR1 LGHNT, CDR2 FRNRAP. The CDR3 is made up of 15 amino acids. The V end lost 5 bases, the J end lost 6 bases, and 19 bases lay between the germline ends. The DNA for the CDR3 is TGTGCTAGTGGTCATTCGGACAGTAAGCAAAATGGCTACACCTTC. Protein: CASGHSDSKQNGYTF.

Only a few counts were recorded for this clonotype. For the CDR3, the DNA is TGTGCCAGCAGCTTAGATCTTGACAGGGCCTTCGCCCAAGAGACCCAGTACTTC. As protein: CASSLDLDRAFAQETQYF. V is TRBV11-2 and J is TRBJ2-5; TRBD1 matches at 7 bases. Germline-derived CDR1 and CDR2 are SGHAT and FQNNGV. The junction had 11 bases not matched to a gene; V was cut back by 0 bases and J by 1 base. The length of the CDR3 is 18 residues.

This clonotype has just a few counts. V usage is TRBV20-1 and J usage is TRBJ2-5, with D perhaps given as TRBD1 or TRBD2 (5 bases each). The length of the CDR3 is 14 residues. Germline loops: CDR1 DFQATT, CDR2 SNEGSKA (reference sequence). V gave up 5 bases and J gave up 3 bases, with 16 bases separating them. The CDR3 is CSAGRVLGEETQYF. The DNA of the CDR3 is TGCAGTGCTGGCAGGGTCTTGGGGGAAGAGACCCAGTACTTC.

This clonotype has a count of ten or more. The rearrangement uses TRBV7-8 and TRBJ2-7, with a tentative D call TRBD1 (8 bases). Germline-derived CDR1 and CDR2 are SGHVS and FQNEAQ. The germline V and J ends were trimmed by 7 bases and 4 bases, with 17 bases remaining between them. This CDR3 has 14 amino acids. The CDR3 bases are TGTGCCAGCATCACGACAGGGGAGGGTTACGAGCAGTACTTC. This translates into CASITTGEGYEQYF.

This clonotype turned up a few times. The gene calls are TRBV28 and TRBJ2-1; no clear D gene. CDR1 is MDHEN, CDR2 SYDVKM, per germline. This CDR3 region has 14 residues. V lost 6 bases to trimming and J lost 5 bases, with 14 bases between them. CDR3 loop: CASSSVSRDNEQFF. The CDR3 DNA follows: TGTGCCAGCAGCTCCGTGAGTAGGGACAATGAGCAGTTCTTC.

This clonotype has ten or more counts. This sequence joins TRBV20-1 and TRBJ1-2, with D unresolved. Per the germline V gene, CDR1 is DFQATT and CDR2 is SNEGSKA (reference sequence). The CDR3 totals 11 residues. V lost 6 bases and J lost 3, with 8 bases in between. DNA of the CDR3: TGCAGTGCCGAGCAGGACTATGGCTACACCTTC. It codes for CSAEQDYGYTF.

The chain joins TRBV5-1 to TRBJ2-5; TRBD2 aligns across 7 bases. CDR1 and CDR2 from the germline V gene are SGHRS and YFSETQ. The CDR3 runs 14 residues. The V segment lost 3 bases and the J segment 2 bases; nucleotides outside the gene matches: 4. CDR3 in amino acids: CASSSGTMQETQYF. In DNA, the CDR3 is TGCGCCAGCAGCTCCGGGACTATGCAAGAGACCCAGTACTTC.

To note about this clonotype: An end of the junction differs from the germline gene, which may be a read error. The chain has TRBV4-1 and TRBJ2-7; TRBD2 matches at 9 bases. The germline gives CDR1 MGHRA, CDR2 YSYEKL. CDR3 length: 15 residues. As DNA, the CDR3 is TGCGCCAGCAGCCAGCGACTAGCGGAGTTCTACGAGCATTACTTC. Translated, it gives CASSQRLAEFYEHYF.

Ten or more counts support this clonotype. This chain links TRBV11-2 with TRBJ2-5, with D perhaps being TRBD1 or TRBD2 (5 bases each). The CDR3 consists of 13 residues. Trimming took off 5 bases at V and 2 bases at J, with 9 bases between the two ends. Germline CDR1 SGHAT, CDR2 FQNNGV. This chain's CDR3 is CASSEGPQETQYF. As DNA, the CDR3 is TGTGCCAGCAGCGAGGGACCACAAGAGACCCAGTACTTC. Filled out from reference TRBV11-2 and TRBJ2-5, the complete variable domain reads EAGVAQSPRYKIIEKRQSVAFWCNPISGHATLYWYQQILGQGPKLLIQFQNNGVVDDSQLPKDRFSAERLKGVDSTLKIQPAKLEDSAVYLCASSEGPQETQYFGPGTRLLVL.